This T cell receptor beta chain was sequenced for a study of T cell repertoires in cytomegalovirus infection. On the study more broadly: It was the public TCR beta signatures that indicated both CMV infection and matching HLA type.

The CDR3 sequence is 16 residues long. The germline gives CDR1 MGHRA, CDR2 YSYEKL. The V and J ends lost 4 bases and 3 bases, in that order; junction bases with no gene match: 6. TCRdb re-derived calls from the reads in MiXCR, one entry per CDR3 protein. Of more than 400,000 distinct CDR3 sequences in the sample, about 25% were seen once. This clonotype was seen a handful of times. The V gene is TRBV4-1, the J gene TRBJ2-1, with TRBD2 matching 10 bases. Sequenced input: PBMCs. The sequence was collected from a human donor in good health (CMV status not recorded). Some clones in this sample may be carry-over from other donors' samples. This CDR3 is CASSLELAGIYNEQFF. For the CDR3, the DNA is TGCGCCAGCAGCCTAGAACTAGCGGGGATCTACAATGAGCAGTTCTTC.